The following is a T cell receptor (beta chain) sequence with its context. As processed by the authors: By means of reference gene primer amplification, nucleated cell counts were estimated. Sequencing used immunoSEQ multiplex PCR; TCRdb keeps in-frame clones, though not all of them. The D gene and trimming were derived from the DNA, and the V and J assignments and clone size from that table. The sample has some 100,000 clones; about 88% are singletons. The data stem from a study of blood T cell repertoires in COVID-19. Study information: The study drew acute and convalescent COVID-19 samples from the United States, Italy and Spain. Nucleic acid was either cDNA or gDNA, and it came from T cells, B-cell-depleted T cells, or PBMCs.

This sequence was found in an elderly woman with active COVID-19. The sequenced sample was peripheral blood.

This CDR3 is CASSLLSGRLGTQYF. DNA of the CDR3: TGTGCCAGCAGCCTATTAAGCGGGAGGTTAGGGACCCAGTACTTC. The chain links TRBV3-1 (or the pseudogene TRBV3-2) to TRBJ2-5; 9 bases align to TRBD2. Germline V CDR1 and CDR2: LGHDT, YNNKEL (reference sequence). CDR3 length equals 15 residues. V lost 4 bases, J lost 7 bases, and 10 bases stayed unmatched.